This T cell receptor (beta chain) was found in a study of post-analysis software for immune sequencing data. Findings and limits, study-wide: For normalized Chao1 diversity, multiple sclerosis patients scored significantly lower than controls did. Five TRBV segments, including TRBV5-6, TRBV5-1 and TRBV20-1, were more frequent in patients than controls.

The germline CDR1 and CDR2 sequences are MDHEN and SYDVKM. The length of the CDR3 is 13 residues. V was shortened by 5 bases and J by 4 bases, with 11 bases between the two germline ends. TCR beta cDNA libraries included unique molecular identifiers. T cells, roughly 0.85 to 10 million of them, yielded 500,000 or so cDNA molecules. MiXCR was run by TCRdb on the PCR reads, yielding one entry per CDR3 protein. The profile shows hundreds of thousands of distinct CDR3 sequences, 30% of them singletons. Notes on this clonotype: The antigen is not known.

The genes are TRBV28 and TRBJ2-5, with D possibly matching TRBD1 (6 bases). Sequenced material: blood. The sequence derives from a girl aged 5-17 years with multiple sclerosis. The CDR3 here is CASSEVTGETQYF. CDR3 DNA sequence: TGTGCCAGCAGTGAGGTGACAGGAGAGACCCAGTACTTC. Looking up the rest from reference TRBV28 and TRBJ2-5 gives the full variable domain: DVKVTQSSRYLVKRTGEKVFLECVQDMDHENMFWYRQDPGLGLRLIYFSYDVKMKEKGDIPEGYSVSREKKERFSLILESASTNQTSMYLCASSEVTGETQYFGPGTRLLVL.